The present TCR beta chain was sequenced within a study of beta chain features in type 1 diabetes. Isolated RNA was reverse transcribed in full, so expressed TCRB transcripts were sequenced. Profiled with immunoSEQ multiplex PCR; TCRdb holds only in-frame clones, not every one. The data contain 140,000 to 150,000 clones, 10% to 15% of them singletons. This clone was seen a few times. What it binds is unknown. Germline CDR1 is KGHSH and CDR2 is LQKENI. This CDR3 comprises 15 residues. V lost 4 bases to trimming and J lost 3 bases, with 13 bases between them. Study-level findings and limits: Moderate yet significant TCRB CDR3 shortening was seen in Type 1 diabetes patients in all four CD4+ subsets. For patients, the naive, central memory and Treg TCRB repertoires appeared more alike than for healthy donors. When VDJ junctions were examined, type 1 diabetes patients showed fewer insertions and more deletions.

Sequencing was done on a sample of central memory CD4+ T cells from blood. This receptor was obtained from a man aged 18 to 29 with type 1 diabetes. V gene TRBV18 combines with J gene TRBJ1-5; the D gene is possibly TRBD1 (5 bases). As DNA, the CDR3 is TGTGCCAGCTCACTCGGACATAGGGACAATCAGCCCCAGCATTTT. This codes for CASSLGHRDNQPQHF.